Listed below are T cell receptor beta chains from one sample, sequenced in a study of T cells after yellow fever vaccination. From the 5' RACE reads, TCRdb called clonotypes with MiXCR, one entry per CDR3 protein. Seen here are about 550,000 distinct CDR3 sequences, roughly a fifth observed once, and the top ten hold 14%. The sequencing here drew on PBMCs, taken 15 days after the yellow fever booster vaccination. The receptors were gathered from a man under 40 who received the YFV17D yellow fever vaccine. Both conserved end residues are trimmed from each CDR3.

V gene	J gene	CDR3 protein
TRBV20-1	TRBJ2-3	SAITGADTQY
TRBV29-1	TRBJ2-3	SVRTTLTDTQY
TRBV20-1	TRBJ2-5	SQDYQETQY
TRBV18	TRBJ2-1	ASSPPGANEQF
TRBV6-5	TRBJ1-6	ASSYTGGNSPLH
TRBV5-1	TRBJ2-3	ASSFPGISTDTQY
TRBV27	TRBJ1-6	ASSLGTGESPLH
TRBV10-3	TRBJ2-3	ATRDRGSKDTQY
TRBV20-1	TRBJ1-5	SARVGVGNQPQH
TRBV4-2	TRBJ1-5	ASSQDGGPRPQH
TRBV9	TRBJ2-7	ASSSPRDRVDYEQY
TRBV19	TRBJ2-1	ASSERHRLATNRDEQF
TRBV20-1	TRBJ2-2	SARSHDGGELF
TRBV5-1	TRBJ1-4	ASSPTLGDPATNEKLF
TRBV5-1	TRBJ2-1	ASSGSSGGPHNEQF
TRBV20-1	TRBJ1-1	SARDRMNLNTEAF
TRBV28	TRBJ1-3	ASSSGTDTIY
TRBV7-2	TRBJ1-2	ASSVQGFDGYT
TRBV20-1	TRBJ2-7	SARAGAYEQY
TRBV29-1	TRBJ1-1	SVFLNTEAF
TRBV25-1	TRBJ1-6	ASSEGGRSPLH
TRBV6-2/TRBV6-3	TRBJ2-7	ASSYRLSYEQY
TRBV6-1	TRBJ2-3	ATSDGLSYTQY
TRBV10-2	TRBJ2-5	ASSENCSGIETQY
TRBV11-2	TRBJ2-7	ASSLEVGWRRDSPYEQY
TRBV9	TRBJ2-1	ASSVVSTGAYNEQF
TRBV5-1	TRBJ2-3	ASSLVGITDTQY
TRBV5-6	TRBJ2-7	ASSQFRFRQY
TRBV19	TRBJ2-7	ASSKAGTSTYEQY
TRBV7-2	TRBJ2-2	ASSLRVGNTGELF
TRBV25-1	TRBJ1-1	ASSEAGIESF
TRBV12-3/TRBV12-4	TRBJ2-7	ASSGGLGQY
TRBV20-1	TRBJ2-1	SAPSAGERYNEQF
TRBV10-3	TRBJ2-7	AISEADSYEQY
TRBV29-1	TRBJ1-1	SVLGRVNTEAF
TRBV7-2	TRBJ2-7	ASSSPPGTSGWEQY
TRBV3-1	TRBJ2-3	ASSRFSGGDTQY
TRBV12-3/TRBV12-4	TRBJ1-2	ASRPPLTGSGYT
TRBV5-1	TRBJ2-7	ASSKNGLNLAGGDLYEQY
TRBV6-1	TRBJ1-1	ASSEMNTEAF
TRBV3-1	TRBJ2-7	ASSPLAVLPYEQY
TRBV6-2/TRBV6-3	TRBJ2-1	AASRAHEQF
TRBV6-1	TRBJ2-1	ASGPAGGVNEQF
TRBV19	TRBJ2-2	ASNLNTGELF
TRBV12-3/TRBV12-4	TRBJ2-7	ASALVVGDGFYEQY
TRBV7-2	TRBJ2-1	ASSLAVLARNEQF
TRBV28	TRBJ2-3	ASTTGLASGTDTQY
TRBV28	TRBJ2-7	ASSLLLSATYEQY
TRBV6-5	TRBJ2-5	ASSYSYRGETQY
TRBV20-1	TRBJ2-5	SARDFAGGGETQY
TRBV20-1	TRBJ2-3	SYQAGNTDTQY
TRBV29-1	TRBJ2-5	SVEVNIQETQY
TRBV19	TRBJ1-5	ASSDLLNQPQH
TRBV7-2	TRBJ2-7	ASSLQTSAYEQY
TRBV27	TRBJ1-4	ASSFAGWNEKLF
TRBV11-1	TRBJ2-5	ASSLFVTGQETQY